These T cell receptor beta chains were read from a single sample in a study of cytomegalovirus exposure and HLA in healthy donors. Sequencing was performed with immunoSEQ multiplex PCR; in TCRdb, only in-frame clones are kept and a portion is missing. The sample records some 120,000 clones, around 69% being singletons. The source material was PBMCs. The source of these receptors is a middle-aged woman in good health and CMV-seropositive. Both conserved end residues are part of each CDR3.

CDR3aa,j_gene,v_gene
CASSSGQGVHQPQHF,TRBJ1-5,TRBV7-9
CATSQTGGKDTQYF,TRBJ2-3,TRBV15
CASSGQYGENIQYF,TRBJ2-4,TRBV25-1
CASSVSGGESPLHF,TRBJ1-6,TRBV7-2
CASSSGPGVTDTQYF,TRBJ2-3,TRBV6-6
CASSRDRRLLNTEAFF,TRBJ1-1,TRBV4-3
CASSVGTGNQPQHF,TRBJ1-5,TRBV9
CASSRDRADSPLHF,TRBJ1-6,TRBV5-4
CASSQQTIEQFF,TRBJ2-1,TRBV2
CASSFEGLGNTIYF,TRBJ1-3,TRBV5-1
CASSLGRQGYYTF,TRBJ1-2,TRBV7-2
CASSYSRDYGYTF,TRBJ1-2,TRBV6-5
CASSLWGDYGYTF,TRBJ1-2,TRBV7-2
CATSNRGGEAFF,TRBJ1-1,TRBV5-1
CASSVAPSGETQYF,TRBJ2-5,TRBV9
CASSYSVGQQETQYF,TRBJ2-5,TRBV6-5
CASRSLEGTDTQYF,TRBJ2-3,TRBV19
CASSDQGRTNTEAFF,TRBJ1-1,TRBV27
CASSQGGGGNYGYTF,TRBJ1-2,TRBV4-1
CATSGRQGSDTEAFF,TRBJ1-1,TRBV15
CASSYSRANEKLFF,TRBJ1-4,TRBV6-5
CSVVVTENYGYTF,TRBJ1-2,TRBV29-1
CASRGKGDQETQYF,TRBJ2-5,TRBV7-9
CASSFEYQPQHF,TRBJ1-5,TRBV7-9
CASRLKAGGEQPQHF,TRBJ1-5,TRBV7-2
CASGWIAGNSEAFF,TRBJ1-1,TRBV12-5
CASRKTGEGETQYF,TRBJ2-5,TRBV2
CASSPGLVEETQYF,TRBJ2-5,TRBV18
CASSLAQQGTYNEQFF,TRBJ2-1,TRBV5-4
CASSHYPGQGSHEQFF,TRBJ2-1,TRBV14
CASSPSRGGNEQFF,TRBJ2-1,TRBV7-3
CASSLGTEGLNQPQHF,TRBJ1-5,TRBV4-3
CASTQGGFYNSPLHF,TRBJ1-6,TRBV19
CASSESQGAGNSPLHF,TRBJ1-6,TRBV25-1
CASSWDRMGDTQYF,TRBJ2-3,TRBV7-3
CASAGTGRGYGYTF,TRBJ1-2,TRBV25-1
CSVEDSTEAFF,TRBJ1-1,TRBV29-1
CASSLSSTQETQYF,TRBJ2-5,TRBV5-1
CASSPADRNYGYTF,TRBJ1-2,TRBV7-2
CASSQTLRDKGEKLFF,TRBJ1-4,TRBV23-1
CASSQAGTIYEQYF,TRBJ2-7,TRBV4-2
CASSLGGQRLDQPQHF,TRBJ1-5,TRBV7-2
CASSMQRGTEQYF,TRBJ2-7,TRBV19
CASSYPDRGRNSPLHF,TRBJ1-6,TRBV6-5